This TCR beta chain was documented in a study of early T cells in non-severe SARS-CoV-2 infection. The germline V gene has CDR1 WSHSY and CDR2 SAAADI. Trimming removed 8 bases from V and 1 base from J, with 9 bases in between. The CDR3 covers 13 residues. The table lists this clonotype with many counts. TCRdb reprocessed the 5' RACE reads via MiXCR and lists one record per CDR3 protein. Among 57,000 or so distinct CDR3 sequences, 10% to 15% were seen once, and the ten largest hold 4.5% to 5.5%. The V gene is TRBV10-2, the J gene TRBJ2-1; D assignment may be TRBD1 or TRBD2 (5 bases each). This receptor was identified in an adult who was a healthcare worker with PCR-confirmed SARS-CoV-2 infection or an uninfected control (not recorded which). The sample consisted of whole blood. The CDR3 region has the DNA TGCGCCAGCTCAGGGAGTTCCTACAATGAGCAGTTCTTC. Protein sequence: CASSGSSYNEQFF.